This is a list of T cell receptor beta chains from one sample in a study of blood T cell repertoires in COVID-19. Clones were sequenced by immunoSEQ multiplex PCR, and TCRdb holds only the in-frame ones, with some missing. The data hold tens of thousands of clones, with around 85% observed a single time. The sample was peripheral blood. The receptors here all came from a man at least 80 years old with active or convalescent COVID-19. Both conserved end residues are part of each CDR3. The order of the fields is V gene, J gene, D gene, clone size, CDR3 protein, CDR3 DNA. D genes are given only for firm matches. Clone size appears in some rows only: once, few, many, or a class for an expanded clone.

TRBV10-3	TRBJ2-3	TRBD2	.	CAISDGRGGPDTQYF	TGTGCCATCAGTGACGGGCGGGGGGGCCCGGATACGCAGTATTTT
TRBV5-1	TRBJ1-2	.	.	CASSFNNYGYTF	TGCGCCAGCAGCTTCAATAACTATGGCTACACCTTC
TRBV15	TRBJ2-7	.	.	CATSRDGTALIFEQYF	TGTGCCACCAGCAGAGATGGAACAGCCCTAATTTTCGAGCAGTACTTC
TRBV7-9	TRBJ1-6	.	.	CASSSTGQYNSPLHF	TGTGCCAGCAGCTCCACGGGACAATATAATTCACCCCTCCACTTT
TRBV27	TRBJ1-5	TRBD1	.	CASSLSTGPNQPQHF	TGTGCCAGCAGTTTATCGACAGGGCCCAATCAGCCCCAGCATTTT
TRBV5-1	TRBJ2-3	.	once	CASSWTPRGDTQYF	TGCGCCAGCAGCTGGACCCCCCGGGGAGATACGCAGTATTTT
TRBV4-1	TRBJ1-2	.	once	CASSQGQGYTF	TGCGCCAGCAGCCAAGGGCAGGGCTACACCTTC
TRBV20-1	TRBJ1-3	.	.	CSARTGDTIYF	TGCAGTGCTAGAACGGGAGACACCATATATTTT
TRBV5-6	TRBJ2-5	TRBD1	.	CASSGDRGNQETQYF	TGTGCCAGCAGCGGGGACAGGGGAAATCAAGAGACCCAGTACTTC
TRBV4-3	TRBJ1-1	.	many	CASSRRFTGINTEAFF	TGCGCCAGCAGCCGACGATTCACCGGGATCAACACTGAAGCTTTCTTT
TRBV10-3	TRBJ2-5	TRBD2	few	CAISARDSGVETQYF	TGTGCCATCAGTGCTCGTGATAGCGGGGTTGAGACCCAGTACTTC
TRBV24-1	TRBJ1-2	TRBD1	.	CATSDSDRYGYTF	TGTGCCACCAGTGACTCGGACAGGTATGGCTACACCTTC
TRBV3-1/TRBV3-2	TRBJ1-2	TRBD1	once	CASSQGRQGIVGGYTF	TGTGCCAGCAGCCAAGGGAGACAGGGAATCGTGGGTGGCTACACCTTC
TRBV28	TRBJ1-6	.	.	CASSPPRGRGSPLHF	TGTGCCAGCAGTCCCCCCAGGGGTAGGGGTTCACCCCTCCACTTT
TRBV5-6	TRBJ1-2	TRBD1	.	CASSLFLGTGVYGYTF	TGTGCCAGCAGCTTGTTTTTAGGGACAGGGGTGTATGGCTACACCTTC
TRBV7-2	TRBJ1-5	.	.	CASSQDGRLQPQHF	TGTGCCAGCAGCCAAGACGGGAGGCTTCAGCCCCAGCATTTT
TRBV20-1	TRBJ2-7	.	.	CSAKEYYEQYF	TGCAGTGCCAAGGAGTACTACGAGCAGTACTTC
TRBV5-1	TRBJ2-2	TRBD2	.	CASSLDLAGNTGELFF	TGCGCCAGCAGCTTGGACCTAGCGGGGAACACCGGGGAGCTGTTTTTT
TRBV10-3	TRBJ2-3	.	once	CAISGGPGRADTQYF	TGTGCCATCAGTGGGGGGCCGGGGAGGGCAGATACGCAGTATTTT
TRBV2	TRBJ2-5	.	.	CASSEILAQETQYF	TGTGCCAGCAGTGAAATCCTAGCCCAAGAGACCCAGTACTTC
TRBV5-1	TRBJ1-1	.	.	CASSLAGERGTEAFF	TGCGCCAGCAGCTTGGCGGGGGAGAGAGGCACTGAAGCTTTCTTT
TRBV13	TRBJ2-7	.	.	CASSLISGGAYEQYF	TGTGCCAGCAGCTTAATATCAGGAGGGGCCTACGAGCAGTACTTC
TRBV25-1	TRBJ1-2	.	once	CASSPEGVIYGYTF	TGTGCCAGCAGCCCCGAGGGGGTGATCTATGGCTACACCTTC
TRBV4-1	TRBJ2-7	TRBD1	.	CASSGGQGISYEQYF	TGCGCCAGCAGCGGGGGACAGGGGATTTCCTACGAGCAGTACTTC
TRBV19	TRBJ1-1	.	.	CASSMNRPSTEAFF	TGTGCCAGTAGTATGAACAGGCCGAGCACTGAAGCTTTCTTT
TRBV5-1	TRBJ1-6	TRBD1	.	CASSIEGQHNSPLHF	TGCGCCAGCAGCATCGAGGGACAGCATAATTCACCCCTCCACTTT